Below, 15 T cell receptor beta chains from the same sample are listed, as sequenced in a study of T-cell memory formation after mild COVID-19. TCRdb analysed the 5' RACE reads with MiXCR anew, one entry per CDR3 protein. The repertoire has 110,000 to 150,000 distinct CDR3 sequences, 14% of them found once; the top ten carry about 29%. The sequenced material came from PBMCs or a T cell subset sorted from them (not recorded which). The source is an adult woman who had mild COVID-19 (a few samples of this study predate the infection). Cell type and time point are not known.

V gene TRBV19 combines with J gene TRBJ2-7; 8 bases map to TRBD1. The CDR3 runs to 13 residues. Germline V gives CDR1 LNHDA, CDR2 SQIVND (reference sequence). Trimming at V came to 7 bases and at J to 7 bases, leaving 9 bases not matched to a gene. CDR3: CASTPRTGKEQYF. The CDR3 DNA sequence: TGTGCCAGTACTCCCCGGACAGGGAAGGAGCAGTACTTC.

This sequence joins TRBV2 and TRBJ2-7; 10 nucleotides align to TRBD1. The CDR3 spans 18 residues. Germline V CDR1 and CDR2: SNHLY, FYNNEI. V shed 8 bases, J shed 2 bases, and the junction held 18 bases outside the gene matches. Written as DNA, the CDR3 is TGTGCCAGCCTTCAAACCAAAGCCGCGGACAGGGGGGCCTACGAGCAGTACTTC. It encodes CASLQTKAADRGAYEQYF.

This clonotype was seen a handful of times. This rearrangement joins TRBV12-3 or TRBV12-4 to TRBJ2-7; 7 positions agree with TRBD2. This CDR3 has 14 residues. Trimming cost V 6 bases and J 6 bases; bases outside gene matches: 11. The CDR3 coding sequence is TGTGCCAGCAGCGCTAGTTCGGGGGGACCCGAGCAGTACTTC. Its protein is CASSASSGGPEQYF.

This clonotype was picked up a small number of times. The rearrangement uses TRBV29-1 and TRBJ1-1, with TRBD1 as a possible D gene (5 bases). Trimming stripped 7 bases from V and 1 base from J, with 13 bases between. CDR1 is SQVTM, CDR2 ANQGSEA, per germline. This CDR3 spans 13 amino acids. For the CDR3, the DNA is TGCAGCGCCGCAGGGTATGGGAACACTGAAGCTTTCTTT. It specifies CSAAGYGNTEAFF.

This clonotype was observed a few times. The chain uses TRBV25-1 and TRBJ1-2, with D possibly TRBD1 on 5 matching bases. The CDR3 loop spans 15 amino acids. The germline V and J ends were trimmed by 2 bases and 6 bases, with 16 bases remaining between them. Germline assignment: CDR1 MGHDK and CDR2 SYGVNS. The CDR3: CASSEGASARDGYTF. The CDR3 region has the DNA TGTGCCAGCAGTGAAGGGGCCTCGGCGCGGGATGGCTACACCTTC.

The gene calls are TRBV2 and TRBJ2-7; D not certain. The germline CDR1 and CDR2 sequences are SNHLY and FYNNEI. Trimming stripped 7 bases from V and 4 bases from J, with 17 bases between. The CDR3 spans 14 residues. The CDR3 sequence: CASTGGESGYEQYF. DNA for the CDR3: TGTGCCAGCACCGGCGGCGAGTCAGGATACGAGCAGTACTTC.

This clonotype was seen a few times. The chain carries TRBV29-1 and TRBJ1-2; no clear D. Germline V gene lookup returns CDR1 SQVTM and CDR2 ANQGSEA. This CDR3 has 13 residues. V was shortened by 4 bases and J by 4 bases, with 13 bases between the two germline ends. CDR3 DNA sequence: TGCAGCGTTGCAACGCGGTTCTTCTATGGCTACACCTTC. Protein: CSVATRFFYGYTF.

This clonotype was observed a few times. CDR3 nucleotide sequence: TGTGCCAGCAAGGGGGGGGAAAGCTCCTACAATGAGCAGTTCTTC. This translates into CASKGGESSYNEQFF. The chain employs TRBV27 and TRBJ2-1; D is possibly TRBD2 (7 bases). V lost 7 bases and J lost 0, with 13 bases in between. CDR3 length: 15 residues. Germline CDR1 reads MNHEY; CDR2 reads SMNVEV (reference sequence).

The table lists this clonotype with many counts. The gene calls are TRBV28 and TRBJ2-7; 7 bases align to TRBD1. CDR3 length: 14 residues. V lost 6 bases to trimming and J lost 1 base; unmatched junction nucleotides: 6. From germline, CDR1 is MDHEN and CDR2 SYDVKM. The chain's CDR3 is CASSPGTVSYEQYF. As DNA, the CDR3 is TGTGCCAGCAGCCCCGGGACAGTGTCCTACGAGCAGTACTTC.

This clonotype came up many times. The V gene is TRBV7-6, the J gene TRBJ2-1; either TRBD1 or TRBD2 may fit D (5 bases each). The V and J ends lost 5 bases and 4 bases respectively, with 9 bases between them. Germline loops: CDR1 SGHVS, CDR2 FNYEAQ. The CDR3 has 13 amino acids. The CDR3 loop is CASSPGTYNEQFF. The CDR3 region has the DNA TGTGCCAGCAGCCCCGGGACGTACAATGAGCAGTTCTTC.

The chain is built from TRBV27 and TRBJ1-2; no clear D gene. V dropped 4 bases and J dropped 0 bases, with 12 bases sitting between them. Germline CDR1 reads MNHEY; CDR2 reads SMNVEV (reference sequence). There are 15 residues in the CDR3. The CDR3 here is CASSSTVRANYGYTF. The CDR3 nucleotides are TGTGCCAGCAGTTCCACCGTCAGAGCTAACTATGGCTACACCTTC.

The chain uses TRBV4-1 and TRBJ2-7; 9 positions agree with TRBD1. Unmatched junction bases numbered 6, after V lost 3 bases and J lost 6 bases. CDR1 and CDR2 (germline): MGHRA, YSYEKL. The CDR3 totals 14 residues. Here the CDR3 DNA reads TGCGCCAGCAGCCATCCCGGGACAGGGATCGAGCAGTACTTC. Residues: CASSHPGTGIEQYF.

There are a few counts of this clonotype. The chain carries TRBV6-1 and TRBJ2-1; D might be TRBD2 (6 bases). This CDR3 has 15 amino acids. Trimming cost V 11 bases and J 8 bases, with 25 bases left between them. Germline-derived CDR1 and CDR2 are MNHNS and SASEGT. Here the CDR3 reads CACHRWGDRGDEQFF. Written as DNA, the CDR3 is TGTGCCTGCCATAGATGGGGGGACCGGGGCGATGAGCAGTTCTTC.

V is TRBV7-9 and J is TRBJ1-1; D remains ambiguous. The CDR3 totals 12 residues. V gave up 5 bases and J gave up 1 base, with 5 bases separating them. In germline, CDR1 is SEHNR, CDR2 FQNEAQ (reference sequence). CDR3 in amino acids: CASSRWNTEAFF. For the CDR3, the DNA is TGTGCCAGCAGCCGCTGGAACACTGAAGCTTTCTTT. Supplemented by reference TRBV7-9 and TRBJ1-1, the full variable domain reads DTGVSQNPRHKITKRGQNVTFRCDPISEHNRLYWYRQTLGQGPEFLTYFQNEAQLEKSRLLSDRFSAERPKGSFSTLEIQRTEQGDSAMYLCASSRWNTEAFFGQGTRLTVV.

This clonotype has a handful of counts. CDR3 sequence: CATSVGSDFGYTF. The CDR3 nucleotides read TGTGCCACCAGTGTCGGGTCCGATTTTGGCTACACCTTC. The gene calls are TRBV24-1 and TRBJ1-2; D is uncertain. V dropped 5 bases and J dropped 7 bases, with 13 bases sitting between them. Germline V gene data show CDR1 as KGHDR and CDR2 as SFDVKD. The CDR3 consists of 13 residues.